A selection of T cell receptor beta chains follows, all from one sample in a study of CXCR3-negative and CXCR3-positive naive CD8 T cells. TCRdb processed the 5' RACE reads again and assigns one entry to each CDR3 protein, with no DNA. The repertoire shows about 89,000 distinct CDR3 sequences; the top ten hold roughly 0.48%. Sequences were obtained from naive CXCR3+ CD8+ T cells from blood. These receptors were collected from a human donor in good health. Some clones in this sample may be carry-over from other donors' samples. Each CDR3 is given with its conserved first and last residue. Fields, in order: J gene, V gene, CDR3 protein.

j_call: TRBJ1-1; v_call: TRBV7-6; cdr3_aa: CASSHSTLIEAFF
j_call: TRBJ1-1; v_call: TRBV5-1; cdr3_aa: CASSLGEEAFF
j_call: TRBJ1-2; v_call: TRBV12-3/TRBV12-4; cdr3_aa: CATKSPGQGNYGYTF
j_call: TRBJ1-1; v_call: TRBV7-9; cdr3_aa: CASSLETEAFF
j_call: TRBJ1-1; v_call: TRBV29-1; cdr3_aa: CSAGQPSSIAFF
j_call: TRBJ2-1; v_call: TRBV28; cdr3_aa: CASSPAGGRTYSEQFF
j_call: TRBJ2-1; v_call: TRBV27; cdr3_aa: CASSLISGGAYNEQFF
j_call: TRBJ1-2; v_call: TRBV11-2; cdr3_aa: CASSLDFGGAIYGYTF
j_call: TRBJ1-4; v_call: TRBV2; cdr3_aa: CASSGSTNEKLFF
j_call: TRBJ1-2; v_call: TRBV20-1; cdr3_aa: CSAPGTQNYGYTF
j_call: TRBJ2-1; v_call: TRBV9; cdr3_aa: CASSPVDRLANNEQFF
j_call: TRBJ2-1; v_call: TRBV18; cdr3_aa: CASSPGPGQVNEQFF
j_call: TRBJ2-1; v_call: TRBV23-1; cdr3_aa: CASSQSGTSGSVGRNEQFF
j_call: TRBJ2-7; v_call: TRBV4-3; cdr3_aa: CASSQGGLSYEQYF
j_call: TRBJ2-3; v_call: TRBV7-6; cdr3_aa: CASSETVGGMSYTQYF
j_call: TRBJ2-7; v_call: TRBV15; cdr3_aa: CATSRDLEEHEQYF
j_call: TRBJ2-7; v_call: TRBV29-1; cdr3_aa: CSVLRVGEQYF
j_call: TRBJ2-3; v_call: TRBV5-4; cdr3_aa: CASSLWGDTDTQYF
j_call: TRBJ1-2; v_call: TRBV5-1; cdr3_aa: CASSLAGQGLYGYTF
j_call: TRBJ2-6; v_call: TRBV25-1; cdr3_aa: CASTGSGANVLTF